The rows below give T cell receptor beta chains drawn from one sample of a study of beta chain features in type 1 diabetes. Method: immunoSEQ multiplex PCR; TCRdb's copy keeps in-frame clones and lacks some. The sample consists of over 700,000 clones, about a sixth of them appearing once. Source material: naive CD4+ T cells from blood. These receptors all stem from a woman aged 18-29 years in good health. Each CDR3 is given with its conserved first and last residue. D genes are given only for firm matches. Clone size is given for some rows only: seen once, a few or many times, or a class if the clone is expanded.

j_call | v_call | clone_size | d_call | cdr3_aa | cdr3_nt
TRBJ2-3 | TRBV4-2 | NA | TRBD1 | CASSGTVLPDTQYF | TGTGCCAGCAGCGGGACAGTGCTACCAGATACGCAGTATTTT
TRBJ2-2 | TRBV6-4 | NA | NA | CASSDSTNTGELFF | TGTGCCAGCAGTGACTCTACCAACACCGGGGAGCTGTTTTTT
TRBJ2-7 | TRBV7-8 | NA | NA | CASSLQSRGTYEQYF | TGTGCCAGCAGCTTACAGTCCCGGGGAACCTACGAGCAGTACTTC
TRBJ2-3 | TRBV5-4 | NA | TRBD1 | CASSLYRGGSTDTQYF | TGTGCCAGCAGCTTGTACAGGGGCGGTAGCACAGATACGCAGTATTTT
TRBJ2-3 | TRBV9 | NA | NA | CASSILSQGGDTQYF | TGTGCCAGCAGCATACTTTCCCAGGGCGGAGATACGCAGTATTTT
TRBJ2-1 | TRBV7-2 | NA | NA | CASSPRQVGQFF | TGTGCCAGCAGCCCGCGCCAGGTAGGGCAGTTCTTC
TRBJ2-7 | TRBV7-9 | NA | NA | CASSPERSWISVGQYF | TGTGCCAGCAGCCCGGAACGATCGTGGATATCAGTAGGGCAGTACTTC
TRBJ2-1 | TRBV28 | few | NA | CASSPRGRAIYEQFF | TGTGCCAGCAGTCCCAGGGGGAGGGCAATTTATGAGCAGTTCTTC
TRBJ2-3 | TRBV11-2 | NA | TRBD2 | CASSPDRTSGRVAQYF | TGTGCCAGCAGCCCCGACCGGACTAGCGGGAGGGTGGCGCAGTATTTT
TRBJ2-4 | TRBV21-1 | few | NA | CASRDTDRGLDIQYF | TGTGCCAGCCGTGACACAGACAGGGGATTGGACATTCAGTACTTC
TRBJ1-5 | TRBV6-5 | NA | NA | CASTLYLGGQPQHF | TGTGCCAGCACCCTATATCTGGGGGGTCAGCCCCAGCATTTT
TRBJ2-3 | TRBV11-2 | few | NA | CASSLYTDTQYF | TGTGCCAGCAGCCTGTACACAGATACGCAGTATTTT
TRBJ2-5 | TRBV18 | few | NA | CASSPGQIQETQYF | TGTGCCAGCTCTCCAGGACAGATCCAAGAGACCCAGTACTTC
TRBJ2-1 | TRBV28 | NA | NA | CASSLWGRGNEQFF | TGTGCCAGCAGTTTATGGGGAAGGGGCAATGAGCAGTTCTTC
TRBJ2-2 | TRBV6-5 | few | TRBD1 | CASRSGGIGTGELFF | TGTGCCAGCAGATCAGGGGGAATAGGTACCGGGGAGCTGTTTTTT
TRBJ2-3 | TRBV7-2 | few | NA | CASRLRGSTDTQYF | TGTGCCAGCAGGCTCCGTGGTAGCACAGATACGCAGTATTTT
TRBJ2-7 | TRBV5-4 | NA | TRBD1 | CASSPSGQGFYEQYF | TGTGCCAGCAGCCCCTCGGGACAGGGTTTCTACGAGCAGTACTTC
TRBJ2-2 | TRBV6-5 | NA | NA | CASSRTGLNTGELFF | TGTGCCAGCAGTAGAACAGGTTTAAACACCGGGGAGCTGTTTTTT
TRBJ2-5 | TRBV5-1 | NA | TRBD1 | CASSFAGGLETQYF | TGCGCCAGCAGCTTCGCAGGGGGATTGGAGACCCAGTACTTC
TRBJ2-5 | TRBV29-1 | few | NA | CSVELPQETQYF | TGCAGCGTTGAGCTACCCCAAGAGACCCAGTACTTC
TRBJ1-1 | TRBV28 | NA | TRBD1 | CASPGQGDTEAFF | TGTGCCAGCCCGGGACAGGGGGACACTGAAGCTTTCTTT
TRBJ1-2 | TRBV7-2 | few | NA | CASSSPNTVYGYTF | TGTGCCAGCAGCTCCCCAAATACAGTCTATGGCTACACCTTC
TRBJ1-5 | TRBV28 | NA | NA | CAVRNLGVSNQPQHF | TGTGCCGTCCGAAATTTGGGGGTGAGCAATCAGCCCCAGCATTTT
TRBJ2-5 | TRBV15 | few | NA | CATSRDSLGETQYF | TGTGCCACCAGCAGAGATAGCCTGGGGGAGACCCAGTACTTC
TRBJ2-7 | TRBV7-9 | NA | NA | CASSLRGTGLAGEQYF | TGTGCCAGCAGCTTAAGAGGGACTGGACTCGCAGGCGAGCAGTACTTC